This section outlines one T cell receptor beta chain sequence together with its context. This receptor's antigen is unknown. The input lacks base qualities; no much larger clone sits a single base away. TCRbeta CDR3 regions were amplified from genomic DNA using the immunoSEQ Assay, a bias-controlled multiplex PCR. The source study handled its data this way. The number of nucleated cells in each sample was estimated by amplification of reference gene primers within the assay. To quantify the absolute abundance of each unique TCRbeta CDR3 rearrangement, sequence reads were collapsed and filtered. For each sample, productive Simpson clonality was calculated as the square root of Simpson's diversity index over productive rearrangements. This is the immuneACCESS table as TCRdb keeps it, with only in-frame sequences that have V and J called. A part of the clones is gone; compared with another copy, unresolved V genes explain less than half, and the rest is unexplained. The D gene and trimming were derived from the DNA, and the V and J assignments and clone size from that table. Counted in this sample were 200,000 to 250,000 clones; 84% of them appeared once. The ten largest clonotypes hold 5.5% to 7.5% of the sample.

The source of the sample is a study of blood T cell repertoires in COVID-19 (dated by TCRdb to 2018 to 2020). About the investigation overall: Collaborator samples came from the United States, Italy and Spain and covered acute and convalescent phases of COVID-19. The prospective study material was composed of cDNA or gDNA derived from T cells, B-cell-depleted T cells, or PBMCs. Deeply sampled blood TCRbeta repertoires from subjects exposed to, actively infected with, or recovered from COVID-19 were included in the dataset. A freely available public database, intended as a resource for researchers studying the immune response to SARS-CoV-2, is where the repertoires were released. The samples were drawn from two sources: the first 160 participants of the ongoing ImmuneRACE study, and fewer than 1,500 subjects contributed by 6 global collaborators. Sample metadata almost always included a de-identified subject ID, COVID-19 status, age in years and sex. Where available, HLA class I and class II types were taken from metadata supplied by the sample provider and were not determined by assay-based typing. The investigation overall reported the following: Clinical and demographic metadata were provided uncurated, with the amount varying by source and participant.

Participants in the prospective study were enrolled through a virtual design, were aged roughly 18 to 100 years, and lived in about two dozen United States geographic areas. To assign participants to cohorts, the prospective study relied on clinical history that participants themselves reported in a screening survey and a study questionnaire. ImmuneRACE Cohort 3 recovered participants were defined by two consecutive negative NP/OP PCR tests, healthcare professional clearance, or symptom resolution. In the prospective study, whole blood, serum and a nasopharyngeal or oropharyngeal swab were collected from each participant by mobile phlebotomists. Over a roughly two-month period, participants in the prospective study had the option of providing additional blood draws and questionnaires. Blood samples from the prospective study were shipped frozen or at room temperature prior to DNA extraction. The sequencing input was PBMCs or T cells enriched from blood (not recorded which). This clonotype was sampled from a woman between 40 and 50 years old who had recovered from COVID-19.

The CDR3 here reads CASSQDRATEAFF. At the DNA level, the sequence is TGTGCCAGCAGCCAAGACAGGGCAACTGAAGCTTTCTTT. The chain links TRBV3-1 (or the pseudogene TRBV3-2) with TRBJ1-1; the D gene is perhaps TRBD1, from 5 matching bases. The CDR3 measures 13 amino acids from cysteine to phenylalanine. Only CDR3 DNA remains: 39 bases, in frame from the first base. In the germline V gene (reference sequence), CDR1 corresponds to LGHDT and CDR2 to YNNKEL. The germline ends are 7 bases apart after V is trimmed by 0 bases and J by 5 bases.